Listed here are 21 T cell receptor beta chains from one sample, sequenced in a study of blood T cell repertoires in COVID-19. Assay used: immunoSEQ multiplex PCR; TCRdb lists only in-frame clones, some missing. The sample lists about 62,000 clones, roughly 89% occurring once. The specimen was peripheral blood. The source of these receptors is a human donor in a cohort sampled during active COVID-19.

The genes are TRBV20-1 and TRBJ1-1; D is unresolved. The CDR3 is made up of 11 amino acids. The V end lost 3 bases, the J end lost 7 bases, and 9 bases lay between the germline ends. Germline V gives CDR1 DFQATT, CDR2 SNEGSKA (reference sequence). The CDR3 nucleotides read TGCAGTGCTAGGCGCGAGGATGAAGCTTTCTTT. Its translation is CSARREDEAFF.

The CDR3 DNA sequence: TGTGCCAGCAGTTACCTGGCAGGGGCCGGGAATACGCAGTATTTT. As protein: CASSYLAGAGNTQYF. V and J are TRBV6-5 and TRBJ2-3; D is possibly TRBD1 (6 bases). This CDR3 comprises 15 residues. In germline, CDR1 is MNHEY, CDR2 SVGAGI. V was clipped by 2 bases and J by 7 bases, with 16 bases between them.

The rearrangement joins TRBV5-1 to TRBJ2-7, with TRBD2 matching 7 bases. The CDR3 sequence is 14 residues long. Germline V gives CDR1 SGHRS, CDR2 YFSETQ. V lost 0 bases to trimming and J lost 4 bases; unmatched junction nucleotides: 4. The CDR3 DNA follows: TGCGCCAGCAGCTTGGGGCGGGAGAGTTACGAGCAGTACTTC. It is translated as CASSLGRESYEQYF.

V usage is TRBV7-2 and J usage is TRBJ2-7; 7 nucleotides agree with TRBD2. Germline V gene sequence: CDR1 SGHTA, CDR2 FQGNSA. The CDR3 runs to 16 residues. Losses at the gene ends were 4 bases for V and 2 bases for J; bases not matched to a gene: 11. The CDR3 spells CASSSRPGGGTYEQYF. The CDR3 DNA is TGTGCCAGCAGCTCCCGCCCGGGGGGAGGGACCTACGAGCAGTACTTC.

The chain couples TRBV20-1 to TRBJ1-5; TRBD1 might be the D (5 bases). This CDR3 comprises 15 residues. Germline-derived CDR1 and CDR2 are DFQATT and SNEGSKA (reference sequence). The V end was cut by 3 bases, the J end by 0 bases, with 12 bases between. The chain's CDR3 is CSASSTGPSNQPQHF. The CDR3 nucleotides read TGCAGTGCTAGTTCTACAGGACCTAGCAATCAGCCCCAGCATTTT.

V gene TRBV19 combines with J gene TRBJ2-4; TRBD1 matches at 10 bases. The germline V gene encodes CDR1 LNHDA and CDR2 SQIVND (reference sequence). V shed 3 bases, J shed 5 bases, and the junction held 10 bases outside the gene matches. The CDR3 is 17 residues long. CDR3 DNA sequence: TGTGCCAGTAGTATCCGCCGGGACAGGGGCCCCCAAAACATTCAGTACTTC. It yields the protein CASSIRRDRGPQNIQYF.

This clone was observed once. The V and J genes are TRBV12-3 or TRBV12-4 and TRBJ1-2; TRBD1 might be the D (5 bases). There are 13 residues in the CDR3. Between the trimmed V and J ends, which lost 3 bases and 6 bases, there was a span of 11 bases. CDR3 DNA sequence: TGTGCCAGCAGTTTCGTCAGGGTTAATGGCTACACCTTC. This gives the protein CASSFVRVNGYTF.

The rearrangement joins TRBV14 to TRBJ2-7; 7 positions agree with TRBD2. Losses at the gene ends were 1 base for V and 8 bases for J; bases not matched to a gene: 5. Germline assignment: CDR1 SGHDN and CDR2 FVKESK. The CDR3 consists of 13 residues. CDR3 in DNA: TGTGCCAGCAGCCAAGTCAGCGGGGAAAAGCAGTACTTC. This encodes CASSQVSGEKQYF.

This clone has only one observation. The CDR3 DNA reads as TGTGCCAGCAGCCCTAGCACCGGACGGAACACTGAAGCTTTCTTT. This gives the protein CASSPSTGRNTEAFF. V gene TRBV7-8 combines with J gene TRBJ1-1; D call uncertain. V gave up 5 bases and J gave up 1 base, with 14 bases separating them. The germline V gene encodes CDR1 SGHVS and CDR2 FQNEAQ. The CDR3 consists of 15 residues.

CDR3 loop: CASSVIAGAYNEQFF. CDR3 DNA: TGTGCCAGCAGCGTCATAGCAGGGGCCTACAATGAGCAGTTCTTC. V gene TRBV9 combines with J gene TRBJ2-1; weak D call: TRBD1 (6 bases). The germline gives CDR1 SGDLS, CDR2 YYNGEE. V lost 2 bases to trimming and J lost 2 bases, with 11 bases between them. The CDR3 totals 15 residues. The complete variable domain, with remaining parts taken from reference TRBV9 and TRBJ2-1, reads DSGVTQTPKHLITATGQRVTLRCSPRSGDLSVYWYQQSLDQGLQFLIQYYNGEERAKGNILERFSAQQFPDLHSELNLSSLELGDSALYFCASSVIAGAYNEQFFGPGTRLTVL.

This clone was seen more than once but under ten times. This chain connects TRBV19 to TRBJ2-5; 12 bases match TRBD1. Trimming took 3 bases from V and 5 from J; bases not matched to a gene: 7. Germline V gene data show CDR1 as LNHDA and CDR2 as SQIVND (reference sequence). There are 16 residues in the CDR3. In DNA, the CDR3 is TGTGCCAGTAGTATCTCGGGACAGGGGGCAATGGAGACCCAGTACTTC. Its translation is CASSISGQGAMETQYF.

The CDR3 coding sequence is TGTGCCAGCAGTGACTCGCCGGGGGGCAAGGGTGGCTACACCTTC. Translating it yields CASSDSPGGKGGYTF. The chain joins TRBV6-4 to TRBJ1-2; TRBD1 is a possible D gene (6 bases). The CDR3 runs 15 residues. Between the trimmed V and J ends, which lost 0 bases and 7 bases, there was a span of 15 bases. The germline V gene has CDR1 MRHNA and CDR2 SNTAGT.

V and J are TRBV3-1 (or the pseudogene TRBV3-2) and TRBJ1-2; a weak D match, TRBD1 (5 bases). Between the trimmed V and J ends, which lost 3 bases and 8 bases, there was a span of 10 bases. The CDR3 loop spans 12 amino acids. CDR1 and CDR2 from the germline V gene are LGHDT and YNNKEL (reference sequence). CDR3 loop: CASSQLGVGYTF. CDR3 DNA: TGTGCCAGCAGCCAGTTAGGGGTCGGCTACACCTTC.

CDR3 sequence reads: CASSGGLSNYGYTF. Here the CDR3 DNA reads TGTGCCAGCAGCGGCGGACTTTCCAACTATGGCTACACCTTC. The rearrangement links TRBV5-6 to TRBJ1-2; D unresolved. The V gene's germline CDR1 is SGHDT and CDR2 YYEEEE. Trimming cost V 4 bases and J 2 bases, with 12 bases left between them. The CDR3 length is 14 residues.

The chain carries TRBV7-9 and TRBJ1-5; D is perhaps TRBD1 (5 bases). This CDR3 has 15 residues. Germline assignment: CDR1 SEHNR and CDR2 FQNEAQ (reference sequence). Trimming took 1 base from V and 6 from J, leaving 13 bases between them. The CDR3 reads CASSLGGAPGQPQHF. CDR3 bases: TGTGCCAGCAGCTTAGGCGGGGCGCCCGGTCAGCCCCAGCATTTT.

The rearrangement joins TRBV7-9 to TRBJ2-7; D is perhaps TRBD2 (5 bases). The CDR3 sequence is 13 residues long. Trimming pared 2 bases from V and 4 bases from J, leaving 9 bases between. Germline V gene lookup returns CDR1 SEHNR and CDR2 FQNEAQ (reference sequence). Here the CDR3 reads CASSLPSRYEQYF. CDR3 DNA sequence: TGTGCCAGCAGCTTACCTAGCCGGTACGAGCAGTACTTC.

The rearrangement uses TRBV28 and TRBJ1-6; no firm D call. CDR3 length: 18 amino acids. CDR1 MDHEN and CDR2 SYDVKM come from the germline V gene. V shed 4 bases and J shed 7 bases, with 23 bases lying between them. As DNA, the CDR3 is TGTGCCAGCAGTTCTTCACCGGGGATCGTGAACCTCAATTCACCCCTCCACTTT. It encodes CASSSSPGIVNLNSPLHF.

The rearrangement joins TRBV6-4 to TRBJ2-1; D gene ambiguous. The V end lost 2 bases, the J end lost 8 bases, and 10 bases lay between the germline ends. This CDR3 is 13 amino acids long. CDR1 and CDR2 (germline): MRHNA, SNTAGT. The CDR3, as DNA: TGTGCCAGCAGTGACCGTTACTTGGATGAGCAGTTCTTC. Its protein product is CASSDRYLDEQFF.

The rearrangement links TRBV2 to TRBJ2-7; 8 bases fit TRBD1. J gave up 0 bases and V 3 bases, and 1 base lay outside the gene matches. The CDR3 has 14 residues. CDR1 is SNHLY and CDR2 is FYNNEI in the germline V gene. CDR3 sequence: CASSEGTGSYEQYF. The CDR3 coding sequence is TGTGCCAGCAGTGAGGGGACAGGCTCCTACGAGCAGTACTTC.

This sequence joins TRBV19 and TRBJ1-2; 7 bases match TRBD1. Unmatched junction bases numbered 15, after V lost 4 bases and J lost 13 bases. Germline CDR1 and CDR2: LNHDA and SQIVND (reference sequence). The CDR3 sequence is 14 residues long. The CDR3 reads CASSTLDRSHLPTF. CDR3 nucleotide sequence: TGTGCCAGTAGTACTTTGGACAGGTCCCACCTCCCCACCTTC.

The chain links TRBV10-3 to TRBJ2-7; D is uncertain. There are 11 residues in the CDR3. V was cut by 3 bases and J by 7 bases, with 7 bases left in between. From germline, CDR1 is ENHRY and CDR2 SYGVKD. Here the CDR3 reads CAISDAGEQYF. The CDR3 DNA sequence: TGTGCCATCAGTGATGCCGGGGAGCAGTACTTC.